In its sample, the clone carrying this T cell receptor (beta chain) was seen once. The CDR3 is made up of 12 amino acids. Per the germline V gene, CDR1 is MDHEN and CDR2 is SYDVKM. V shed 7 bases and J shed 7 bases, with 10 bases lying between them. The record originates from a study of blood T cell repertoires in COVID-19. Whole-study context: Two consecutive negative NP/OP PCR tests, clearance, or resolved symptoms defined Cohort 3 recovery.

Authors' data handling: Estimation of nucleated cell counts relied on the amplification of reference gene primers. The data were produced by immunoSEQ multiplex PCR, yet TCRdb's version contains in-frame clones alone and is incomplete. V, J and clone size reflect that table, while D and trimming were determined from the DNA. The sample has around 290,000 clones, 88% seen once. Participant ages covered 18 to 89 years across 24 US areas. Cohort placement rested on clinical history that participants reported themselves. The sample comprised PBMCs or T cells enriched from blood (not recorded which). The TCR sequence derives from a woman in her fifties or sixties in a cohort exposed to, infected with or recovered from COVID-19 (not recorded which). The chain recombines TRBV28 with TRBJ1-4, with D possibly TRBD1 on 5 matching bases. The CDR3: CASNQGIEKLFF. The CDR3 coding sequence is TGTGCCAGCAACCAGGGTATTGAAAAACTGTTTTTT.